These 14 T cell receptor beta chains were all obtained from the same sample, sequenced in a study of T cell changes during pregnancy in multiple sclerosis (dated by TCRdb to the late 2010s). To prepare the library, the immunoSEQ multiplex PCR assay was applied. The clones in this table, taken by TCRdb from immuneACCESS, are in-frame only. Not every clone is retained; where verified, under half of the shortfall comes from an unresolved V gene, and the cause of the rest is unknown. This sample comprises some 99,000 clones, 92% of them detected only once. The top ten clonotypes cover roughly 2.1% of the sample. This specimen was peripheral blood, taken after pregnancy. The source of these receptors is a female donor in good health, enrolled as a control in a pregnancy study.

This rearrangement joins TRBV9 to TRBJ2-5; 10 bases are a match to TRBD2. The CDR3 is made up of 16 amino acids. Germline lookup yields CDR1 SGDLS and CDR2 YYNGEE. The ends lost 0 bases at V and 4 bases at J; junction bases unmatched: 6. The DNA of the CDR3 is TGTGCCAGCAGCGTAGTAACTAGCGGGGCGGGAGAGACCCAGTACTTC. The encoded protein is CASSVVTSGAGETQYF.

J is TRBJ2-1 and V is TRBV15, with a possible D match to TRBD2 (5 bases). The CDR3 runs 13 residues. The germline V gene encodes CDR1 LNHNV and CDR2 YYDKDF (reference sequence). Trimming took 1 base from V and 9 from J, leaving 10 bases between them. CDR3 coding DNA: TGTGCCACCAGCAGAGTGCCCGGGATTGAGCAGTTCTTC. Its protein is CATSRVPGIEQFF.

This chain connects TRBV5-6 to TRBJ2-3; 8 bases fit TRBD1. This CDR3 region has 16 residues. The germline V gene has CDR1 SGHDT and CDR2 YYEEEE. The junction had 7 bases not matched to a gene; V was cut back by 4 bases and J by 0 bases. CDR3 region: CASSPKTGASTDTQYF. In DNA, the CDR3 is TGTGCCAGCAGCCCAAAGACAGGGGCGAGCACAGATACGCAGTATTTT.

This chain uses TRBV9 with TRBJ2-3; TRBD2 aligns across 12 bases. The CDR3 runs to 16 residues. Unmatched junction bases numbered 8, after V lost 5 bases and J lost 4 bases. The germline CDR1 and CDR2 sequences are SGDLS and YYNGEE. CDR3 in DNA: TGTGCCAGCAGAAACCCTAGCGGGGGGGCCCCAGATACGCAGTATTTT. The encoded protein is CASRNPSGGAPDTQYF.

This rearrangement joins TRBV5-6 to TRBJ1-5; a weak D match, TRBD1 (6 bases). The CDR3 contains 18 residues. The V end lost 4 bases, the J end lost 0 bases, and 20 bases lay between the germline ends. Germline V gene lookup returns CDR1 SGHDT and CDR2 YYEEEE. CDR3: CASSIRLGTGYSNQPQHF. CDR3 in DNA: TGTGCCAGCAGCATTAGATTAGGTACAGGGTATAGCAATCAGCCCCAGCATTTT.

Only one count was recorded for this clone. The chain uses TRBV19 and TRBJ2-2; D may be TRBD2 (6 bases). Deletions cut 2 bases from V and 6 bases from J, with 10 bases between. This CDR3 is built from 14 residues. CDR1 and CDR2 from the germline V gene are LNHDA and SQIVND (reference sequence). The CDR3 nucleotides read TGTGCCAGTAGTATAACGACTAGTTCCGGGGAGCTGTTTTTT. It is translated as CASSITTSSGELFF.

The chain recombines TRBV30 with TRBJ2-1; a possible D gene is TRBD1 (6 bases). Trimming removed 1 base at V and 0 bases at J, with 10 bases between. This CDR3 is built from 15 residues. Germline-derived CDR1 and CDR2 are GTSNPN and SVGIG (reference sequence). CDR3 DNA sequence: TGTGCCTGGAGTGGACAGGATAGCTCCTACAATGAGCAGTTCTTC. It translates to CAWSGQDSSYNEQFF. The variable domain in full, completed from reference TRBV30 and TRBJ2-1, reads SQTIHQWPATLVQPVGSPLSLECTVEGTSNPNLYWYRQAAGRGLQLLFYSVGIGQISSEVPQNLSASRPQDRQFILSSKKLLLSDSGFYLCAWSGQDSSYNEQFFGPGTRLTVL.

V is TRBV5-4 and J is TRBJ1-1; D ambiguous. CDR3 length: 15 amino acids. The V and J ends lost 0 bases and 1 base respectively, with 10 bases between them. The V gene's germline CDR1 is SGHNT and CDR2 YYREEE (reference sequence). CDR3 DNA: TGTGCCAGCAGCTTGGACGCCGGAGCGAACACTGAAGCTTTCTTT. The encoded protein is CASSLDAGANTEAFF. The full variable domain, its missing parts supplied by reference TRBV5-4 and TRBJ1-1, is ETGVTQSPTHLIKTRGQQVTLRCSSQSGHNTVSWYQQALGQGPQFIFQYYREEENGRGNFPPRFSGLQFPNYSSELNVNALELDDSALYLCASSLDAGANTEAFFGQGTRLTVV.

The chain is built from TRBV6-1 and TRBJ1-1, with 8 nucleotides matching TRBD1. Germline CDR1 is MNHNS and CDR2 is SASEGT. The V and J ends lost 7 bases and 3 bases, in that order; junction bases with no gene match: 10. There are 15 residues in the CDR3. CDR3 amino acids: CASTLLGTGDTEAFF. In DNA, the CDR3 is TGTGCCAGCACCCTTCTCGGGACAGGCGACACTGAAGCTTTCTTT.

The CDR3 spells CASSQELPGIDGYTF. Here the CDR3 DNA reads TGTGCCAGCAGCCAAGAGCTTCCGGGAATCGATGGCTACACCTTC. The V call is TRBV14, the J call TRBJ1-2; the D is unclear. Trimming stripped 0 bases from V and 6 bases from J, with 14 bases between. The length of the CDR3 is 15 residues. Germline V gene data show CDR1 as SGHDN and CDR2 as FVKESK.

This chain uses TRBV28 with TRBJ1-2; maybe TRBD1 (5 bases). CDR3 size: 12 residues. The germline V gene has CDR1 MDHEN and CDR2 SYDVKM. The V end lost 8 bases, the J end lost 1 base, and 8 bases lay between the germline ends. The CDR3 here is CASWGVNYGYTF. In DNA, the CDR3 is TGTGCCAGCTGGGGCGTTAACTATGGCTACACCTTC.

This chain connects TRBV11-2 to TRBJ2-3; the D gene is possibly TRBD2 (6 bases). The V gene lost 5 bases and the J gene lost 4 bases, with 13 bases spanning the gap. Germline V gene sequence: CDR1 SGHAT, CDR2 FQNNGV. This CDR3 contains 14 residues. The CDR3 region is CASSLLGGPDTQYF. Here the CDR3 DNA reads TGTGCCAGCAGCCTACTGGGGGGTCCAGATACGCAGTATTTT. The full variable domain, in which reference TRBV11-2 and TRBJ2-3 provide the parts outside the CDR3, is EAGVAQSPRYKIIEKRQSVAFWCNPISGHATLYWYQQILGQGPKLLIQFQNNGVVDDSQLPKDRFSAERLKGVDSTLKIQPAKLEDSAVYLCASSLLGGPDTQYFGPGTRLTVL.

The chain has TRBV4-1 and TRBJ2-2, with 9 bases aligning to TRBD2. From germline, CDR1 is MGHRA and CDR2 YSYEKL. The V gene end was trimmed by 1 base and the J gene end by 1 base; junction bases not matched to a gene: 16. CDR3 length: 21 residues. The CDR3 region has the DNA TGCGCCAGCAGCCAAGGCCCCTTTAGCGGGAGCCCAAATAAGAACACCGGGGAGCTGTTTTTT. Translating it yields CASSQGPFSGSPNKNTGELFF.

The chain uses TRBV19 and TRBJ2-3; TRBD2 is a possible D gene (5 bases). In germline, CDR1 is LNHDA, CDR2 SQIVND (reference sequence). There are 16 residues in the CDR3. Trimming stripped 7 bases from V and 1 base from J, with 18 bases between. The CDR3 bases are TGTGCCAGTACCCTACTTCCGGGAACCCGCACAGATACGCAGTATTTT. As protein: CASTLLPGTRTDTQYF.